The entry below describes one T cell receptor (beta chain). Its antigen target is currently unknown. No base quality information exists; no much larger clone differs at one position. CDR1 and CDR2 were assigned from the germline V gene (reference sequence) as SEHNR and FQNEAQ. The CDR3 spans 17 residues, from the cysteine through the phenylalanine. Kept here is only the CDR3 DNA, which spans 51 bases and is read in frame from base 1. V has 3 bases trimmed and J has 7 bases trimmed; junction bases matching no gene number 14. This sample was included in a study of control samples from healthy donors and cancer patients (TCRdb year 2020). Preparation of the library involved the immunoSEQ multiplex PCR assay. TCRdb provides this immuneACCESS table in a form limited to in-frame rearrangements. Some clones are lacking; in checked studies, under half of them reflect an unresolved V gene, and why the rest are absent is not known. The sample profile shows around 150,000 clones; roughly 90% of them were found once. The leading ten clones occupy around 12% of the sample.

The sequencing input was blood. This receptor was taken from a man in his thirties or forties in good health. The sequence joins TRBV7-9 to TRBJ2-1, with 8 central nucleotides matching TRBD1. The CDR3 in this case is CASSFIHRGLYLNEQFF. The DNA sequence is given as TGTGCCAGCAGCTTCATCCACAGGGGGTTGTATTTGAATGAGCAGTTCTTC.